The 10 T cell receptor beta chains below were found in one sample sequenced in a study of T cell responses to AZD1222 COVID-19 vaccine. Clones were sequenced by immunoSEQ multiplex PCR, and TCRdb holds only the in-frame ones, with some missing. The data contain 50,000 to 55,000 clones, roughly 80% of them singletons. Sequenced here: peripheral blood, sampled on day 0 of AZD1222 vaccination. Receptors were obtained from an adult in good health.

J is TRBJ2-7 and V is TRBV10-1; 7 positions match TRBD1. The CDR3 has 14 amino acids. V lost 0 bases to trimming and J lost 3 bases; unmatched junction nucleotides: 2. Looked up from germline, CDR1 is WNHNN and CDR2 is SYGVQD (reference sequence). The CDR3 DNA reads TGCGCCAGCAGTGAGTCGTACAGGGGCTACGAGCAGTACTTC. Encoded protein: CASSESYRGYEQYF.

The chain has TRBV6-2 or TRBV6-3 and TRBJ2-1, with D possibly matching TRBD2 (6 bases). The CDR3 covers 16 residues. In germline, CDR1 is MNHEY, CDR2 SVGEGT. With 0 bases removed from V and 5 bases from J, the gap between germline ends came to 14 bases. The CDR3 here is CASSYSGGAGDNEQFF. Written as DNA, the CDR3 is TGTGCCAGCAGTTACTCAGGCGGGGCCGGGGACAATGAGCAGTTCTTC.

The genes are TRBV30 and TRBJ1-5; possibly TRBD1 for D (5 bases). This CDR3 is built from 14 residues. Trimming left V 4 bases short and J 0 bases short, with 10 bases between. The germline V gene encodes CDR1 GTSNPN and CDR2 SVGIG (reference sequence). CDR3 nucleotide sequence: TGTGCCTGGAACCAGGGCGATAGCAATCAGCCCCAGCATTTT. Its translation: CAWNQGDSNQPQHF.

The count of this clone is one. The chain is built from TRBV18 and TRBJ2-7; D is unclear. V was shortened by 2 bases and J by 1 base, with 6 bases between the two germline ends. This CDR3 is 13 amino acids long. CDR1 KGHSH and CDR2 LQKENI come from the germline V gene. CDR3 amino acids: CASSPGRSYEQYF. The DNA for the CDR3 is TGTGCCAGCTCACCAGGAAGATCCTACGAGCAGTACTTC.

This chain connects TRBV6-5 to TRBJ2-5; D call uncertain. The CDR3 has 15 residues. V shed 8 bases and J shed 4 bases, with 20 bases lying between them. Germline V CDR1 and CDR2: MNHEY, SVGAGI. CDR3 in amino acids: CASWSASSNSETQYF. The CDR3 DNA reads TGTGCCAGCTGGTCAGCGTCGTCCAATTCAGAGACCCAGTACTTC.

This clone was seen a handful of times. The chain employs TRBV5-1 and TRBJ1-4, with a weak D call TRBD1 (5 bases). The CDR3 runs to 14 residues. The V end lost 1 base, the J end lost 4 bases, and 8 bases lay between the germline ends. The V gene's germline CDR1 is SGHRS and CDR2 YFSETQ. The CDR3 reads CASSLTQDNEKLFF. The CDR3 coding sequence is TGCGCCAGCAGCTTGACACAGGATAATGAAAAACTGTTTTTT.

The chain couples TRBV7-2 to TRBJ2-1; D might be TRBD2 (5 bases). The CDR3 runs to 18 residues. V lost 1 base and J 12 bases, leaving 28 bases between the germline ends. Germline CDR1 SGHTA, CDR2 FQGNSA. As DNA, the CDR3 is TGTGCCAGCAGCTTAGTTGTGCGGGCAACGACTCTCTACGCGGGGCAGTTCTTC. As protein: CASSLVVRATTLYAGQFF.

Here the CDR3 DNA reads TGTGCCAGCAGTCCCCCGACTAGGGTCGGCGAGCAGTACTTC. Translated: CASSPPTRVGEQYF. This chain links TRBV6-6 with TRBJ2-7, with D possibly TRBD2 on 6 matching bases. The CDR3 is 14 residues long. Trimming pared 5 bases from V and 6 bases from J, leaving 17 bases between. The germline CDR1 and CDR2 sequences are MNHNY and SVGAGI (reference sequence).

The chain couples TRBV5-1 to TRBJ2-1, with D uncertain. Germline V gene sequence: CDR1 SGHRS, CDR2 YFSETQ. The V gene lost 0 bases and the J gene lost 1 base, with 8 bases spanning the gap. The CDR3 is made up of 15 amino acids. CDR3 sequence: CASSLVFNSYNEQFF. The CDR3 DNA reads as TGCGCCAGCAGCTTGGTTTTTAATTCCTACAATGAGCAGTTCTTC.

This CDR3 is CASSWQRLYEQYF. The CDR3 bases are TGTGCCAGCAGCTGGCAGAGGCTCTACGAGCAGTACTTC. V and J are TRBV5-6 and TRBJ2-7, with D unresolved. The V end lost 3 bases, the J end lost 3 bases, and 10 bases lay between the germline ends. The CDR3 length is 13 residues. CDR1 SGHDT and CDR2 YYEEEE come from the germline V gene.